The entry below gives a single TCR beta chain sequence along with its context. The entry originates in a study of cytomegalovirus exposure and HLA in healthy donors. Trimming took 3 bases from V and 1 from J; bases not matched to a gene: 5. CDR1 and CDR2 (germline): KGHSH, LQKENI. The CDR3 has 15 residues. PCR used 60 Vbeta primers and 13 Jbeta primers. TCRdb's table, derived via immunoSEQ multiplex PCR, lists solely in-frame clones and lacks some. The sample holds about 120,000 clones, approximately 80% seen once. The clonotype comes from a woman under 30 in good health and CMV-seronegative. The chain combines TRBV18 with TRBJ1-1, with TRBD1 matching over 7 bases. Sample: PBMCs. The CDR3 coding sequence is TGTGCCAGCTCACCCCGGACAGGTTCGAACACTGAAGCTTTCTTT. Protein sequence: CASSPRTGSNTEAFF.